This note documents a single TCR beta chain sequence. The antigen remains undetermined. 13 Jbeta primers and 60 Vbeta primers were used for the PCR. TCRdb's copy holds only in-frame clones and misses some; the assay was immunoSEQ multiplex PCR. The top ten hold about 2.3% of the sample, which has under 150,000 clones, 70% to 85% seen once. The entry originates in a study of cytomegalovirus exposure and HLA in healthy donors. Study outcomes and limitations: Among the sequence variants, a highly shared cluster was likely an artifact of sequencing.

The germline V gene encodes CDR1 SGHTA and CDR2 FQGTGA. Trimming pared 5 bases from V and 0 bases from J, leaving 15 bases between. The CDR3 covers 16 residues. The clonotype was recovered from a male donor in good health and CMV-seronegative. Sequencing was done on a sample of PBMCs. The rearrangement uses TRBV7-3 and TRBJ2-3, with D perhaps TRBD2 (7 bases). As DNA, the CDR3 is TGTGCCAGCAGCCTGGGGGGCGGGAGCAGCACAGATACGCAGTATTTT. Translating it yields CASSLGGGSSTDTQYF.